This T cell receptor beta chain stems from a study of response to subunit inactivated influenza vaccine. Findings and limits, study-wide: The authors suggested that few new T cells are recruited per seasonal influenza vaccination.

Germline lookup yields CDR1 SGHTA and CDR2 FQGNSA. This CDR3 spans 13 amino acids. Trimming pared 1 base from V and 6 bases from J, leaving 8 bases between. TCRdb fed the RT-PCR reads into MiXCR, producing one record per CDR3 protein. The sample carries approximately 490,000 distinct CDR3 sequences, about 7.2% recorded once. In this sample, this clonotype turned up a few times. Its antigen is still unknown. The sample consisted of PBMCs from blood, taken approximately 25 months after vaccination. The V call is TRBV7-2, the J call TRBJ2-3, with unresolved D. The sequence was obtained from a man aged 50 to 69 who received an inactivated influenza vaccine. The CDR3 nucleotides read TGTGCCAGCAGCTTAGAATTACGCGATACGCAGTATTTT. Residues: CASSLELRDTQYF.